The source of this T cell receptor (beta chain) is a study of blood T cell repertoires in COVID-19. Study-wide background: The samples span acute and convalescent COVID-19 from the United States, Italy and Spain.

Trimming shortened V by 5 bases and J by 5 bases, and 12 bases separated the two germline ends. CDR3 length: 14 residues. Germline loops: CDR1 LNHDA, CDR2 SQIVND (reference sequence). In the authors' workflow: Estimation of nucleated cell counts was performed using reference gene primer amplification. TCRdb's table, derived via immunoSEQ multiplex PCR, lists solely in-frame clones and lacks some. The DNA gave D and trimming, while V, J and clone size come from that table. The sample has approximately 46,000 clones, around four fifths seen once; the top ten hold over 9.5%. Material for sequencing was peripheral blood. V usage is TRBV19 and J usage is TRBJ2-2; D not certain. This TCR was sampled from a human donor in a cohort sampled during active COVID-19. CDR3 sequence: CASSSSYLTGELFF. DNA of the CDR3: TGTGCCAGTAGTTCTTCCTACCTAACCGGGGAGCTGTTTTTT.